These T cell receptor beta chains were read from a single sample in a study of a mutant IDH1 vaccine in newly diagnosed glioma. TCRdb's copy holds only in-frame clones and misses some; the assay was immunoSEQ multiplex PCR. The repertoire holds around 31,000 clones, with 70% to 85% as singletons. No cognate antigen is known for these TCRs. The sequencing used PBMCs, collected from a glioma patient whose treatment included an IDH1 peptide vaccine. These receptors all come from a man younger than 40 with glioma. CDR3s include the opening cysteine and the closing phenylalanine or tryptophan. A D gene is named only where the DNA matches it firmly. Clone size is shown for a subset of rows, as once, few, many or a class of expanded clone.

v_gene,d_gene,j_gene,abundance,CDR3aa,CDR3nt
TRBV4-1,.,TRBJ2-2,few,CASSLSRAGELFF,TGCGCCAGCAGCCTTTCAAGGGCCGGGGAGCTGTTTTTT
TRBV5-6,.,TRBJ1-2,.,CASSPAFGGNYGYTF,TGTGCCAGCAGCCCAGCCTTCGGAGGGAACTATGGCTACACCTTC
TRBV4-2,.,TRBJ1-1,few,CASSQVSPWDTEAFF,TGTGCCAGCAGCCAAGTTTCCCCTTGGGACACTGAAGCTTTCTTT
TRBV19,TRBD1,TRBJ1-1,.,CASSMTGKYTEAFF,TGTGCCAGTAGTATGACAGGGAAGTACACTGAAGCTTTCTTT
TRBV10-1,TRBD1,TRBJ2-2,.,CASSDPSDRDTGELFF,TGCGCCAGCAGTGATCCTTCGGACAGGGACACCGGGGAGCTGTTTTTT
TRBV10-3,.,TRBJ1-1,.,CAISEPGSSTEAFF,TGTGCCATCAGTGAGCCGGGTTCGAGTACTGAAGCTTTCTTT
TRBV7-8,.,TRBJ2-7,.,CASSFPHYEQYF,TGTGCCAGCAGCTTCCCCCATTACGAGCAGTACTTC
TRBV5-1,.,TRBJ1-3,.,CASSPEWGSDTIYF,TGCGCCAGCAGCCCGGAATGGGGGTCGGACACCATATATTTT
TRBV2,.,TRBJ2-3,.,CASSPGPQGTQYF,TGTGCCAGCAGTCCGGGGCCCCAAGGTACGCAGTATTTT
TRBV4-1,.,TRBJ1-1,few,CASSHRDTEAFF,TGCGCCAGCAGCCACAGGGACACTGAAGCTTTCTTT
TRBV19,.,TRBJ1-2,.,CASSLRTVGGWTF,TGTGCCAGTAGTCTCCGGACGGTCGGTGGCTGGACCTTC
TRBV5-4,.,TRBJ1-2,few,CASRLVTQGPGYTF,TGTGCCAGCAGATTGGTAACACAGGGTCCTGGCTACACCTTC
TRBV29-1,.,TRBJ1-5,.,CSVRQGSNQPQHF,TGCAGCGTCAGGCAGGGGAGCAATCAGCCCCAGCATTTT
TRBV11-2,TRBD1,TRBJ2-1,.,CASSSLGQGSYNEQFF,TGTGCCAGCAGCTCCCTTGGACAGGGCTCATACAATGAGCAGTTCTTC
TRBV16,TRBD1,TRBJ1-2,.,CASSQSDRGPGYTF,TGTGCCAGCAGCCAATCCGACAGGGGACCTGGCTACACCTTC
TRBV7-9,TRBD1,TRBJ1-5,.,CASSPGTGNQPQHF,TGTGCCAGCAGCCCTGGGACAGGCAATCAGCCCCAGCATTTT
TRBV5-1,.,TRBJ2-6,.,CASRTYSGANVLTF,TGCGCCAGCAGGACCTACTCTGGGGCCAACGTCCTGACTTTC
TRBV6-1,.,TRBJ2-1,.,CASSLWDFSYNEQFF,TGTGCCAGCAGCTTGTGGGACTTCTCCTACAATGAGCAGTTCTTC
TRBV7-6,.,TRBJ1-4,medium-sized,CASGGTAYEKLFF,TGTGCCAGCGGGGGGACGGCTTACGAAAAACTGTTTTTT
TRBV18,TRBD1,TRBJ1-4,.,CASSPTRGDREVRTNEKLFF,TGTGCCAGCTCACCTACGCGGGGGGACAGGGAGGTAAGAACTAATGAAAAACTGTTTTTT
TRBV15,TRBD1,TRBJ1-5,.,CATSPKGGAGNQPQHF,TGTGCCACCAGCCCGAAAGGGGGCGCAGGCAATCAGCCCCAGCATTTT
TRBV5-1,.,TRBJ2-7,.,CASSPMKTSDEQYF,TGCGCCAGCAGCCCTATGAAGACTAGTGACGAGCAGTACTTC
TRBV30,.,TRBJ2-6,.,CAWSSGTSLSGANVLTF,TGTGCCTGGAGCTCCGGGACGTCCTTGTCCGGGGCCAACGTCCTGACTTTC
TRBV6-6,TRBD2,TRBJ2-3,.,CASRDRGLAFEDTQYF,TGTGCCAGCAGGGACCGAGGACTAGCCTTCGAAGATACGCAGTATTTT
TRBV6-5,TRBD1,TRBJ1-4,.,CASSREGAPNEKLFF,TGTGCCAGCAGCAGAGAGGGGGCGCCTAATGAAAAACTGTTTTTT
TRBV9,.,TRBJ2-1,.,CASSTQGSGFNEQFF,TGTGCCAGCAGCACCCAGGGAAGTGGTTTCAATGAGCAGTTCTTC
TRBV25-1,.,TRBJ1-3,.,CASSERSSGNTIYF,TGTGCCAGCAGTGAACGGTCCTCTGGAAACACCATATATTTT
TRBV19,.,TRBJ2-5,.,CASSNPYQETQYF,TGTGCCAGTAGTAACCCGTACCAAGAGACCCAGTACTTC
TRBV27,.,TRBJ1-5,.,CASSLVGQPQHF,TGTGCCAGCAGTTTAGTTGGTCAGCCCCAGCATTTT
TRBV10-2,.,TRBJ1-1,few,CASSDQVLAEAFF,TGCGCCAGCAGTGATCAGGTTCTCGCTGAAGCTTTCTTT
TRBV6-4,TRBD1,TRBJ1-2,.,CASSDPPDRFDGYTF,TGTGCCAGCAGTGACCCCCCGGACAGGTTCGATGGCTACACCTTC